Below, one T cell receptor (beta chain) is given with its context. The specificity of this receptor is unknown. Qualities for individual bases were not recorded, and no much larger clone is one base off. The cohort comprised around 690 healthy bone marrow donors. Cohort members were all nominally healthy when sampled, although unrecorded immune exposures were likely present. The donor was CMV seronegative and was included in the group of 352 seronegative cohort members. A peripheral blood sample was collected from each donor, and TCR beta sequencing was performed on peripheral blood mononuclear cells. The Qiagen DNeasy Blood Extraction Kit was used to extract genomic DNA from the blood cell samples. These data belong to a study of cytomegalovirus exposure and HLA in healthy donors (dated by TCRdb to 2015 to 2018). Some background on the complete study: In an earlier analysis of some 550 of the donors, 250 to 300 Gb of sequence data and about 110 million unique TCR beta sequences from about 190 million T cells were reported. The study aimed to test whether signatures of past pathogen exposure could be identified by cataloging public T cell receptors. An earlier analysis of several hundred of the donors applied high-throughput TCR beta sequencing to assess whether each TCR beta V gene segment acted as functional or pseudogenic. Every discovery cohort repertoire had been produced on one sequencing platform. Several DR-DQ haplotypes were handled as single units for association and clustering because linkage in the cohort was strong. A separate validation cohort of 90 to 150 different subjects was used in addition to the approximately 610-subject first cohort. To study patterns of TCR occurrence, a later analysis re-analyzed previously published TCR beta repertoires from 666 donors and added high-resolution HLA genotyping. Among almost 400 genotyped donors of the cohort, an average of about 240,000 unique TCR beta nucleotide sequences were sequenced per donor, roughly a sixth of them non-productive. Using immunosequencing, the study profiled T cell repertoires from 640 or so subjects and related those repertoires to cytomegalovirus serostatus. In the later analysis, no new phenotypic data were used to find candidate immune exposures; instead, reliance was placed on TCR beta sequences and their occurrence across donors. An early release covering about 600 HLA-typed donors comprised about 300 gigabases of sequencing data and tens of millions of unique TCR sequences. Of the approximately 400 genotyped donors, approximately 82% fell in the genetic ancestry cluster associated with self-reported Caucasian donors. A later genetic analysis used genome-wide SNP genotypes for about three fifths of the 666 donors, treating that subset as a discovery cohort. HLA typing included class I and class II loci at four-digit resolution. The number of typed donors differed by locus: about 629-630 for A, B, C, DRB1 and DQB1; approximately 520 for DQA1; some 610 for DPA1; and around 490 for DPB1. To predict cytomegalovirus infection status, the study brought together high-throughput TCR immunosequencing, statistical association of individual TCRs with disease status, and machine learning. Alongside the repertoire data, information on donor age, sex, ethnicity and CMV serostatus was compiled.

On the study overall, not on this receptor specifically: Assigning TCR associations to individual alleles was difficult when HLA alleles, especially DR and DQ, strongly co-occurred. In the study, approximately 160 TCR beta chains were listed as associated with cytomegalovirus. A later analysis found that TCR association rates varied across HLA loci, with DRB1 alleles showing the most associated TCRs and HLA-C alleles the fewest. A further reported finding was that TCR beta sequences accurately predicted the HLA-A and HLA-B alleles for most subjects in the first cohort. The classifier was reported to diagnose cytomegalovirus status with high specificity and sensitivity in both the original and validation cohorts. According to a later analysis, most CMV-associated TCR beta chains appeared to be HLA-restricted, and the HLA associations seemed to be driven largely by CMV exposure. It was suggested by the authors that the approach could potentially be generalized to other disease states and immunological phenotypes. The earlier analysis of 587 of the donors excluded fewer than 20 rarely observed V segments, including chromosome 9 orphons, because counts were too low. A later analysis associated about 18,000 TCR beta sequences with specific HLA alleles at a false discovery rate of 0.05. A cluster of highly shared sequence variants was judged likely to represent a technical artifact of the sequencing pipeline. In a later analysis, several top co-occurrence clusters were reported to appear linked to parvovirus B19, influenza, CMV and Epstein-Barr virus. A few of the identified cytomegalovirus-associated TCR beta chains were confirmed in vitro to be specific for cytomegalovirus antigens. In an earlier analysis of fewer than 700 of the donors, most TCR beta V segments appeared in productive rearrangements about 87% or about 30% of the time, broadly matching IMGT annotations. Across donors, most TCR sequences were observed very rarely, whereas some public TCRs were present in many individuals. Only TCR beta chains were sequenced in this cohort, and the absence of alpha or paired-chain data limited detectable features. A later analysis found that HLA-associated TCR beta chains were more clonally expanded and had lower generation probabilities than equally common non-associated chains. HLA typing was unavailable for some donors at each locus, so association tests used only the typed subset. Correlated functional status among segregating V segments might be attributable to linkage disequilibrium, but an unknown experimental factor could not be ruled out. For the cohort, immune exposure information was limited to CMV serostatus. A later genetic analysis reported fewer N-insertions in productive TCRs among donors in an Asian-associated ancestry cluster than the roughly 670-donor mean. Roughly uniform sequencing depth across donors was assumed in presence/absence analyses, although this assumption may not hold. An association between a missense DCLRE1C variant and V-gene and J-gene trimming of TCR beta chains was found in a later genetic analysis and replicated in an independent cohort.

Library preparation employed the immunoSEQ multiplex PCR assay. A mixture of 60 forward primers for TCR Vbeta segments and 13 reverse primers for TCR Jbeta segments was used in the multiplex PCR. A multiplex PCR assay on genomic DNA amplified the CDR3 region of rearranged TCR beta genes. The amplified TCR beta libraries were sequenced on the Illumina HiSeq System as 87-base-pair reads. The published analysis was carried out like this. Across the 666 repertoires, a later analysis counted tens of millions of unique TCR beta chains, 9.5 million to 13 million of which were shared by at least two donors. Raw reads were error-corrected and collapsed into unique sequences by a nearest-neighbor algorithm in which closely related sequences were merged to remove PCR and sequencing errors. To assign V, D and J gene segments, CDR3 sequences were aligned to IMGT reference sequences. For a sequence to be retained, a match of at least six nucleotides to both a V gene segment and a J gene segment was required. A rearrangement was called productive if the CDR3 had no stop codons and remained in frame with V and J, and every other rearrangement was called non-productive. Following IMGT convention, CDR3 was defined as the stretch from the second conserved V-encoded cysteine up to the conserved J-encoded phenylalanine. The earlier analysis of 587 of the donors excluded any sequence lacking an unambiguous match to a single V gene segment. In an earlier analysis of approximately 500 of the donors, a V segment was called functional when productive rearrangements were above 56.7%, and segregating when the standard deviation between donors exceeded 5%. A statistical classification framework was built for diagnosing cytomegalovirus status from the catalog of TCR beta chain sequences. A later analysis assigned V and J genes by comparing TCR nucleotide sequences with IMGT/GENE-DB human TR gene sequences. Using the TCRdist pipeline, a later analysis assigned CDR3 sequences along with most-parsimonious VDJ recombination scenarios. In a later analysis, each TCR beta chain was defined by its CDR3 amino acid sequence together with its V-gene family, and reads lacking a unique V-gene family were excluded. In a later analysis, 500 to 700 highly shared, low-generation-probability nucleotide sequences were removed to address suspected cross-contamination and a sequencing artifact. A later analysis calculated a clonal expansion index for each public chain from normalized within-repertoire ranks of inferred template counts. In a later analysis, generation probabilities were computed using a VDJ recombination model fitted to out-of-frame rearrangements, and the results were checked against IGoR. In a later analysis, TCR-TCR, TCR-HLA and TCR-CMV co-occurrence was scored with hypergeometric tests, and a repertoire-size bias correction was applied to TCR pairs. In a later analysis, false discovery rates were estimated by permuting HLA or CMV assignments 20 times. In a later analysis, co-occurring TCRs were grouped with DBSCAN, and TCRdist sequence similarity was added when clustering was performed within HLA-allele-positive subsets. Repertoires with fewer than 30,000 or more than 120,000 public chains were left out of co-occurrence clustering, as were about five repertoires with anomalous nucleotide sharing. TCRdb holds this immuneACCESS table with in-frame rearrangements only. Some clones are missing; in checked studies, unresolved V genes explain under half, and the rest has no known cause. The V and J calls and clone size are taken from that table; D and trimming were inferred from the DNA. The sample profile shows tens of thousands of clones; roughly 75% of them were found once. Of the sample, roughly 2% is held by the ten largest clones.

Source material: PBMCs. The sequence came from a middle-aged man in good health and CMV-seronegative.

The sequence in DNA is TGTGCCAGCAGCTTCAGGGTTGAGACTGAAGCTTTCTTT. It specifies CASSFRVETEAFF. The sequence joins TRBV5-6 to TRBJ1-1, and TRBD1 may be the D gene, going by 5 matching bases. The germline V gene provides CDR1 SGHDT and CDR2 YYEEEE. V loses 2 bases, J loses 5 bases, and the germline ends lie 10 bases apart. Its CDR3 holds 13 amino acids, cysteine through phenylalanine. Left in the record is the CDR3 DNA by itself, 39 bases read in frame from the first base.